This TCR beta chain was identified during a study of regulatory T cells in long-lasting Graves disease. Time point indicated: newly diagnosed GD, antithyroid drugs for less than 3 months. Preparation of the TCR library used RNA extracted from PBMCs. The TCR beta library used iRepertoire HTBI primers with Arm-PCR amplification of CDR3. One entry per CDR3 protein, called by TCRdb with MiXCR from the multiplex PCR reads. The data contain 400,000 to 500,000 distinct CDR3 sequences, approximately 15% of them seen just once; the ten biggest clones take up 17%. V was shortened by 7 bases and J by 3 bases, with 24 bases between the two germline ends. There are 18 residues in the CDR3. The V gene's germline CDR1 is ENHRY and CDR2 SYGVKD. This clonotype was seen a handful of times. The data were also submitted as part of a second study, on T cells in Graves' hyperthyroidism and ophthalmopathy.

The starting material was peripheral blood mononuclear cells (PBMCs), obtained at new diagnosis, from a patient treated with antithyroid drugs. This receptor was taken from a woman aged 50 to 65 with Graves disease. The chain carries TRBV10-3 and TRBJ2-2; D might be TRBD2 (6 bases). Here the CDR3 DNA reads TGTGCCATCACCCCGAGGGTGGGGGGTACTAGTGACACCGGGGAGCTGTTTTTT. The encoded protein is CAITPRVGGTSDTGELFF.